Following are 30 T cell receptor beta chains from one sample sequenced in a study of blood T cells in healthy people across ages. Sample-barcoded 5' priming and a J-beta primer mix drove a second PCR of roughly 7 to 11 cycles. In TCRdb, the 5' RACE reads were re-called with MiXCR into one record per CDR3 protein. The sample includes about 770,000 distinct CDR3 sequences, roughly 44% of them seen just once. Sequencing was performed on blood. Source of these receptors: a man aged 55 to 70 in good health.

The chain recombines TRBV5-5 with TRBJ2-4, with D uncertain. The J call is uncertain, as TRBJ2-7 better fits the DNA end. The CDR3 covers 12 residues. From germline, CDR1 is SGHKS and CDR2 YYEKEE (reference sequence). In DNA, the CDR3 is TGTGCCAGCAGCGAGACATCTAACGAGCAGTACTTC. Its protein product is CASSETSNEQYF.

This clonotype has more than one count but fewer than ten. The J gene is TRBJ2-5, the V gene TRBV2; tentative D call: TRBD2 (6 bases). Trimming removed 4 bases at V and 0 bases at J, with 12 bases between. The V gene's germline CDR1 is SNHLY and CDR2 FYNNEI. CDR3 length: 15 amino acids. CDR3 bases: TGTGCCAGCAGTGGGCCCGCGGGATACCAAGAGACCCAGTACTTC. Residues: CASSGPAGYQETQYF.

In this sample, this clonotype turned up a few times. The junction does not match germline at one end; this may be a read error. The V call is TRBV6-1, the J call TRBJ2-4; D might be TRBD1 or TRBD2, each matching 5 bases. The end of the DNA aligns better with TRBJ2-7, so the J call may be wrong. Looked up from germline, CDR1 is MNHNS and CDR2 is SASEGT. The CDR3 has 14 residues. This chain's CDR3 is CASSEGPGAYEQYF. CDR3 DNA sequence: TGTGCCAGCAGCGAAGGCCCCGGGGCGTACGAGCAGTACTTC.

The CDR3 region is CASSVGQSEGYTF. CDR3 sequence (DNA): TGTGCCAGCAGCGTCGGACAATCGGAAGGCTACACCTTC. This chain uses TRBV11-1 with TRBJ1-2, with a weak D call TRBD1 (5 bases). The CDR3 consists of 13 residues. Trimming stripped 5 bases from V and 8 bases from J, with 15 bases between. Germline V gene lookup returns CDR1 SGHAT and CDR2 FQDESV (reference sequence).

This clonotype came up once. The chain combines TRBV12-3 or TRBV12-4 with TRBJ2-1, with 7 bases fitting TRBD2. The CDR3 contains 11 residues. Trimming removed 10 bases from V and 6 bases from J; junction bases left unmatched: 3. The CDR3 DNA reads TGTGCCACGGGGAGGGGCAATGAGCAGTTCTTC. It is translated as CATGRGNEQFF.

With respect to this clonotype: One junction end disagrees with the germline gene, perhaps due to a read error. The chain employs TRBV5-1 and TRBJ2-7, with TRBD1 matching over 7 bases. In germline, CDR1 is SGHRS, CDR2 YFSETQ. CDR3 size: 16 residues. In nucleotides, the CDR3 is TGCGCCAGCAGCTTTTCGGGACAGCTTTCCTACAATGAGCAGTGCTTC. This sequence encodes CASSFSGQLSYNEQCF.

The rearrangement links TRBV5-5 to TRBJ2-7; the D gene is possibly TRBD1 (5 bases). The tail of the sequence fits TRBJ2-5 better, so the J call may be wrong. CDR1 and CDR2 from the germline V gene are SGHKS and YYEKEE (reference sequence). This CDR3 is built from 13 residues. The DNA for the CDR3 is TGTGCCAGCAGCTTATCCAGGGCTGAGACCCAGTACTTC. Its translation is CASSLSRAETQYF.

The V and J genes are TRBV6-1 and TRBJ1-5; D is possibly TRBD1 (5 bases). The V and J ends lost 6 bases and 0 bases respectively, with 12 bases between them. The CDR3 spans 15 residues. The V gene's germline CDR1 is MNHNS and CDR2 SASEGT. The CDR3 sequence: CASSLWDVSNQPQHF. CDR3 bases: TGTGCCAGCAGCCTATGGGACGTTAGCAATCAGCCCCAGCATTTT.

The gene calls are TRBV12-3 or TRBV12-4 and TRBJ2-1, with TRBD1 as a possible D gene (7 bases). This CDR3 spans 14 amino acids. The V end lost 8 bases, the J end lost 1 base, and 12 bases lay between the germline ends. The CDR3 bases are TGTGCCAGCTGGGGGGACAGATCCTACAATGAGCAGTTCTTC. Residues: CASWGDRSYNEQFF.

This clonotype was counted a few times. This chain uses TRBV5-1 with TRBJ2-1; maybe TRBD2 (7 bases). The CDR3 is 15 residues long. Germline CDR1 reads SGHRS; CDR2 reads YFSETQ. The germline V and J ends were trimmed by 4 bases and 0 bases, with 11 bases remaining between them. The CDR3, as DNA: TGCGCCAGCAGCGGGGGGGCCGCCTCCTACAATGAGCAGTTCTTC. Protein product: CASSGGAASYNEQFF.

This clonotype was counted at least ten times. The chain joins TRBV28 to TRBJ2-6; the D is unclear. This CDR3 spans 14 amino acids. Trimming left V 4 bases short and J 0 bases short, with 4 bases between. Germline assignment: CDR1 MDHEN and CDR2 SYDVKM. The CDR3 loop is CASSSYSGANVLTF. CDR3 DNA sequence: TGTGCCAGCAGTTCGTACTCTGGGGCCAACGTCCTGACTTTC.

The CDR3 is CASSLDRLDGYTF. CDR3 in DNA: TGCGCCAGCAGCTTGGACCGTTTAGATGGCTACACCTTC. This chain uses TRBV5-1 with TRBJ1-2, with D unresolved. This CDR3 has 13 residues. Germline lookup yields CDR1 SGHRS and CDR2 YFSETQ. V lost 0 bases to trimming and J lost 6 bases, with 9 bases between them.

This clonotype was observed a handful of times. This chain joins TRBV18 and TRBJ1-5; TRBD1 aligns across 9 bases. This CDR3 has 15 residues. Germline CDR1 KGHSH, CDR2 LQKENI. With V trimmed by 5 bases and J by 5 bases, 7 bases remained unmatched. This CDR3 is CASSTVTGGDQPQHF. The CDR3 DNA is TGTGCCAGCTCAACGGTCACAGGGGGCGATCAGCCCCAGCATTTT.

The V gene is TRBV18, the J gene TRBJ2-7, with D maybe TRBD2 (6 bases). This CDR3 is built from 15 residues. V was clipped by 3 bases and J by 1 base, with 13 bases between them. In germline, CDR1 is KGHSH, CDR2 LQKENI. CDR3 sequence reads: CASSPVQRASYEQYF. The CDR3 nucleotides read TGTGCCAGCTCACCGGTACAGCGGGCTTCCTACGAGCAGTACTTC.

The chain joins TRBV20-1 to TRBJ2-2; 10 bases match TRBD1. Germline CDR1 and CDR2: DFQATT and SNEGSKA (reference sequence). The ends lost 7 bases at V and 4 bases at J; junction bases unmatched: 3. The CDR3 extends over 13 amino acids. The CDR3 loop reads CSGGTGVTGELFF. CDR3 nucleotide sequence: TGCAGTGGGGGGACAGGGGTCACCGGGGAGCTGTTTTTT.

This clonotype was seen only a few times. The V gene is TRBV7-2, the J gene TRBJ2-7, with D perhaps TRBD2 (6 bases). This CDR3 comprises 15 residues. Germline CDR1 SGHTA, CDR2 FQGNSA. V lost 6 bases and J 4 bases, leaving 19 bases between the germline ends. The CDR3 loop reads CASSPGTASIYEQYF. The CDR3 DNA sequence: TGTGCCAGCAGTCCTGGGACTGCCTCAATTTACGAGCAGTACTTC.

The CDR3 protein is CASSPRDYSNQPQHF. The CDR3 bases are TGTGCCAGCAGCCCCAGGGACTATAGCAATCAGCCCCAGCATTTT. The chain has TRBV5-5 and TRBJ1-5, with a weak D call TRBD1 (5 bases). Trimming took 4 bases from V and 0 from J, leaving 11 bases between them. The CDR3 has 15 amino acids. Germline V gene sequence: CDR1 SGHKS, CDR2 YYEKEE (reference sequence). Full variable domain (rest looked up from reference TRBV5-5 and TRBJ1-5): DAGVTQSPTHLIKTRGQQVTLRCSPISGHKSVSWYQQVLGQGPQFIFQYYEKEERGRGNFPDRFSARQFPNYSSELNVNALLLGDSALYLCASSPRDYSNQPQHFGDGTRLSIL.

V is TRBV19 and J is TRBJ2-5; no reliable D call. The germline V gene encodes CDR1 LNHDA and CDR2 SQIVND (reference sequence). The CDR3 is 12 residues long. V lost 4 bases, J lost 6 bases, and 9 bases lay in between. The CDR3: CASSTGPKTQYF. CDR3 bases: TGTGCCAGTAGTACGGGTCCCAAGACCCAGTACTTC.

Points on this clonotype: This may arise from a read error, as a much more abundant clone is one base away. V usage is TRBV29-1 and J usage is TRBJ2-5; D remains unclear. This CDR3 has 12 residues. The germline CDR1 and CDR2 sequences are SQVTM and ANQGSEA. Trimming removed 3 bases at V and 11 bases at J, with 16 bases between. Here the CDR3 reads CSVEAGFYVQYF. Here the CDR3 DNA reads TGCAGCGTTGAGGCTGGGTTCTACGTGCAGTACTTC. Together with reference TRBV29-1 and TRBJ2-5, the CDR3 gives the full variable domain: SAVISQKPSRDICQRGTSLTIQCQVDSQVTMMFWYRQQPGQSLTLIATANQGSEATYESGFVIDKFPISRPNLTFSTLTVSNMSPEDSSIYLCSVEAGFYVQYFGPGTRLLVL.

The V gene is TRBV7-8, the J gene TRBJ2-3; no clear D. V gave up 1 base and J gave up 5 bases, with 13 bases separating them. Looked up from germline, CDR1 is SGHVS and CDR2 is FQNEAQ. The CDR3 contains 15 residues. In nucleotides, the CDR3 is TGTGCCAGCAGCTTAGGGGTTATCGTCAAAGATACGCAGTATTTT. It is translated as CASSLGVIVKDTQYF.

The chain links TRBV5-4 to TRBJ2-2; TRBD1 matches 9 bases. The CDR3 is 19 residues long. V was clipped by 0 bases and J by 2 bases; unmatched bases: 11. Germline values: CDR1 SGHNT, CDR2 YYREEE (reference sequence). The CDR3 here is CASSLAGTGIRANTGELFF. CDR3 nucleotide sequence: TGTGCCAGCAGCTTGGCCGGGACAGGGATTCGTGCTAACACCGGGGAGCTGTTTTTT.

This clonotype was observed once. This chain uses TRBV20-1 with TRBJ1-2; the D gene is possibly TRBD1 (5 bases). The CDR3 loop spans 11 amino acids. V gave up 3 bases and J gave up 7 bases, with 9 bases separating them. Germline V gene sequence: CDR1 DFQATT, CDR2 SNEGSKA (reference sequence). CDR3 DNA sequence: TGCAGTGCTAGTAGGCAGGGTGGCTACACCTTC. This sequence encodes CSASRQGGYTF.

The chain uses TRBV7-9 and TRBJ1-1; D is unresolved. The CDR3 is 13 residues long. V was clipped by 6 bases and J by 1 base, with 9 bases between them. Germline-derived CDR1 and CDR2 are SEHNR and FQNEAQ (reference sequence). CDR3 in DNA: TGTGCCAGCAGAGTAGACACGAACACTGAAGCTTTCTTT. It translates to CASRVDTNTEAFF.

The CDR3 is CASSLWGGGRQNTEAFF. CDR3 nucleotide sequence: TGTGCCAGCAGCTTATGGGGGGGAGGGCGGCAGAACACTGAAGCTTTCTTT. The chain couples TRBV11-3 to TRBJ1-1; TRBD1 is a possible D gene (5 bases). The V gene's germline CDR1 is SGHNT and CDR2 YENEEA. V was cut by 2 bases and J by 1 base, with 17 bases left in between. CDR3 length: 17 amino acids.

The chain links TRBV4-3 to TRBJ2-1; 11 bases map to TRBD1. The CDR3 consists of 17 residues. The J segment lost 0 bases and the V segment lost 3 bases, leaving 4 bases of the junction unmatched. Germline CDR1 and CDR2: LGHNA and YSLEER. CDR3 coding DNA: TGCGCCAGCAGCCATGCCGGGACAGGGGGCTCCTACAATGAGCAGTTCTTC. Amino acids: CASSHAGTGGSYNEQFF.

In DNA, the CDR3 is TGTGCCAGCAGCCCCCGGACAGACGAGCAGTACTTC. Translating it yields CASSPRTDEQYF. The chain has TRBV7-8 and TRBJ2-7, with D possibly matching TRBD1 (6 bases). Trimming took 5 bases from V and 5 from J, leaving 10 bases between them. CDR1 is SGHVS and CDR2 is FQNEAQ in the germline V gene. CDR3 length: 12 amino acids.

This clonotype was counted a few times. The V call is TRBV3-1, the J call TRBJ2-7; the D is unclear. The CDR3 has 13 residues. Germline assignment: CDR1 LGHDT and CDR2 YNNKEL (reference sequence). V lost 1 base to trimming and J lost 1 base, with 5 bases between them. CDR3: CASSQALSYEQYF. Here the CDR3 DNA reads TGTGCCAGCAGCCAAGCGCTTTCCTACGAGCAGTACTTC.

Comments on this clonotype: Mismatch with germline at one junction end may stem from a read error. The chain employs TRBV5-1 and TRBJ2-1; D call uncertain. The V gene's germline CDR1 is SGHRS and CDR2 YFSETQ. CDR3 length: 15 residues. The CDR3 reads CASRAGGSYYNERFF. The CDR3 coding sequence is TGCGCCAGCAGAGCAGGCGGATCGTATTACAATGAGCGGTTCTTC. The entire variable domain, with the rest obtained from reference TRBV5-1 and TRBJ2-1, is as follows: KAGVTQTPRYLIKTRGQQVTLSCSPISGHRSVSWYQQTPGQGLQFLFEYFSETQRNKGNFPGRFSGRQFSNSRSEMNVSTLELGDSALYLCASRAGGSYYNERFFGPGTRLTVL.

This clonotype is a singleton in its sample. The rearrangement joins TRBV7-2 to TRBJ1-2; no clear D. In germline, CDR1 is SGHTA, CDR2 FQGNSA. Trimming took off 1 base at V and 5 bases at J, with 11 bases between the two ends. This CDR3 comprises 14 residues. The CDR3 DNA sequence: TGTGCCAGCAGCTTAGGGGGTGTGGAATATGGCTACACCTTC. It specifies CASSLGGVEYGYTF.

The chain has TRBV29-1 and TRBJ2-5; 8 bases are a match to TRBD1. The assigned J gene may be wrong: the sequence end matches TRBJ2-7 better. CDR1 is SQVTM and CDR2 is ANQGSEA in the germline V gene. CDR3 size: 17 residues. The DNA of the CDR3 is TGCAGCGTTGAAGGCCGTCGGGCAGGGGGCACTAACTACGAGCAGTACTTC. It translates to CSVEGRRAGGTNYEQYF.